Listed below are T cell receptor beta chains from one sample, sequenced in a study of cutaneous CD30+ T cell lymphoproliferative disorder and hepatitis E. Repertoires were generated with immunoSEQ multiplex PCR, while TCRdb's copy carries only in-frame clones and drops some. The table has some 7,200 clones, about two thirds seen once. The sequencing sample was made of blood. Every receptor here comes from a human donor with a cutaneous T cell lymphoproliferative disorder associated with hepatitis E virus. Both conserved end residues are part of each CDR3. The D gene is left open where the match is weak. Not every row has a clone size; where given, it reads once, few, many or a size class.

TRBV30	few	TRBJ1-5	NA	CAWSVDSPRPQHF	TGTGCCTGGAGTGTGGACAGCCCGCGGCCCCAGCATTTT
TRBV4-3	NA	TRBJ2-1	TRBD1	CASSQVGGQGYNEQFF	TGCGCCAGCAGCCAAGTAGGGGGACAGGGTTACAATGAGCAGTTCTTC
TRBV27	NA	TRBJ2-7	TRBD1	CASSLFGQGAEQYF	TGTGCCAGCAGTTTATTCGGACAGGGGGCTGAGCAGTACTTC
TRBV9	NA	TRBJ1-1	NA	CASTQTGGDTEAFF	TGTGCCAGCACCCAGACAGGTGGGGACACTGAAGCTTTCTTT
TRBV4-3	NA	TRBJ2-3	NA	CASSQSGTGTDTQYF	TGCGCCAGCAGCCAATCAGGGACGGGCACAGATACGCAGTATTTT
TRBV7-7	NA	TRBJ2-6	TRBD1	CASSPGTGLSGANVLTF	TGTGCCAGCAGCCCCGGGACAGGTCTCTCTGGGGCCAACGTCCTGACTTTC
TRBV7-2	NA	TRBJ2-5	NA	CASSLGNRVGETQYF	TGTGCCAGCAGCTTAGGGAACAGGGTGGGAGAGACCCAGTACTTC
TRBV28	few	TRBJ2-1	NA	CASRQGGSSSYNEQFF	TGTGCCAGCCGTCAGGGGGGCTCGAGCTCCTACAATGAGCAGTTCTTC
TRBV5-1	once	TRBJ1-1	NA	CASSLAFGRSVEAFF	TGCGCCAGCAGCTTGGCCTTCGGACGCTCGGTTGAAGCTTTCTTT
TRBV5-5	few	TRBJ1-1	TRBD1	CASSSSTGATEAFF	TGTGCCAGCAGCTCCTCAACAGGGGCCACTGAAGCTTTCTTT
TRBV29-1	NA	TRBJ2-5	TRBD1	CSVETGGKETQYF	TGCAGCGTTGAGACAGGGGGAAAAGAGACCCAGTACTTC
TRBV6-5	few	TRBJ2-7	NA	CASVAETYEQYF	TGTGCCAGTGTAGCGGAGACCTACGAGCAGTACTTC
TRBV6-5	NA	TRBJ2-5	NA	CASSYYRQETQYF	TGTGCCAGCAGTTACTACCGACAAGAGACCCAGTACTTC
TRBV27	once	TRBJ2-2	TRBD2	CASSLRLAGVGGELFF	TGTGCCAGCAGTTTACGACTAGCGGGAGTAGGCGGGGAGCTGTTTTTT
TRBV7-9	few	TRBJ2-3	TRBD2	CASSSGAGAPDTQYF	TGTGCCAGCAGCTCTGGGGCGGGAGCGCCAGATACGCAGTATTTT
TRBV11-3	NA	TRBJ2-3	NA	CASSLGGTRTDTQYF	TGTGCCAGCAGCTTAGGGGGGACTCGTACAGATACGCAGTATTTT
TRBV19	NA	TRBJ1-5	TRBD1	CASSTLDRGLSNQPQHF	TGTGCCAGTAGTACCCTAGACAGGGGACTCAGCAATCAGCCCCAGCATTTT
TRBV28	NA	TRBJ2-1	NA	CASRTTRRGSYNEQFF	TGTGCCAGCAGGACTACTAGAAGGGGTTCCTACAATGAGCAGTTCTTC
TRBV27	NA	TRBJ1-1	NA	CASGRQAMNTEAFF	TGTGCCAGCGGAAGACAGGCCATGAACACTGAAGCTTTCTTT
TRBV19	NA	TRBJ1-3	NA	CASSMTRIAWPSGNTIYF	TGTGCCAGTAGTATGACGAGGATCGCCTGGCCCTCTGGAAACACCATATATTTT
TRBV2	NA	TRBJ2-7	NA	CAWIRDTYEQYF	TGTGCCTGGATACGGGATACCTACGAGCAGTACTTC
TRBV16	NA	TRBJ2-7	TRBD1	CASSTIGGQGASYF	TGTGCCAGCAGCACAATCGGTGGACAGGGGGCATCGTACTTC
TRBV28	NA	TRBJ1-2	NA	CASRIRNLNYGYTF	TGTGCCAGCAGGATCAGGAATTTAAACTATGGCTACACCTTC
TRBV30	NA	TRBJ2-7	TRBD2	CAWSVGTRSEQYF	TGTGCCTGGAGTGTAGGGACTAGAAGCGAGCAGTACTTC
TRBV18	NA	TRBJ2-5	NA	CASSPNRQETQYF	TGTGCCAGCTCACCAAATCGTCAAGAGACCCAGTACTTC
TRBV2	few	TRBJ1-2	NA	CASSEALQGPLNYGYTF	TGTGCCAGCAGTGAAGCGCTTCAGGGGCCGCTTAACTATGGCTACACCTTC
TRBV6-5	NA	TRBJ2-1	TRBD1	CASSGQGGVREQFF	TGTGCCAGCAGCGGACAGGGGGGAGTAAGGGAGCAGTTCTTC
TRBV29-1	NA	TRBJ1-4	NA	CSVRFGATNEKLFF	TGCAGCGTTAGATTCGGTGCAACTAATGAAAAACTGTTTTTT
TRBV9	NA	TRBJ2-7	NA	CASSPGRLGFDEQYF	TGTGCCAGCAGCCCCGGTAGGTTGGGATTCGACGAGCAGTACTTC
TRBV2	NA	TRBJ2-7	TRBD1	CASSERAGGSYEQYF	TGTGCCAGCAGTGAGAGGGCAGGGGGCAGCTACGAGCAGTACTTC
TRBV7-3	NA	TRBJ1-1	TRBD1	CASRGDRGTEAFF	TGTGCCAGCAGGGGGGACAGGGGCACTGAAGCTTTCTTT
TRBV6-1	NA	TRBJ2-2	NA	CATDLERATGELFF	TGTGCCACCGACCTGGAGAGGGCAACCGGGGAGCTGTTTTTT
TRBV14	NA	TRBJ2-1	NA	CASSLYNEQFF	TGTGCCAGCAGCCTCTACAATGAGCAGTTCTTC
TRBV7-9	once	TRBJ2-1	NA	CASSLEAGLGFF	TGTGCCAGCAGCTTAGAGGCCGGGCTGGGGTTCTTC
TRBV6-5	once	TRBJ1-1	NA	CASSYGESYTEAFF	TGTGCCAGCAGTTATGGGGAATCGTACACTGAAGCTTTCTTT
TRBV28	NA	TRBJ2-2	NA	CASSPPHRGGELFF	TGTGCCAGCAGTCCCCCCCATAGGGGCGGGGAGCTGTTTTTT
TRBV18	NA	TRBJ2-1	NA	CASSPGGASSYNEQFF	TGTGCCAGCTCACCAGGTGGGGCTAGCTCCTACAATGAGCAGTTCTTC
TRBV5-6	once	TRBJ2-5	TRBD2	CASSRTAGGPLRETQYF	TGTGCCAGCAGCCGAACAGCGGGAGGGCCCCTCAGGGAGACCCAGTACTTC
TRBV28	NA	TRBJ1-2	NA	CASIEGDFGGSYGYTF	TGTGCCAGCATAGAAGGTGATTTCGGGGGCAGCTATGGCTACACCTTC
TRBV4-2	NA	TRBJ2-1	NA	CASSQDDRTYNEQFF	TGTGCCAGCAGCCAAGATGACAGAACCTACAATGAGCAGTTCTTC
TRBV5-4	NA	TRBJ1-1	NA	CASSLFAGLNTEAFF	TGTGCCAGCAGCTTGTTTGCAGGGCTGAACACTGAAGCTTTCTTT